Shown below are 29 T cell receptor beta chains from a single sample sequenced in a study of T cell responses to AZD1222 COVID-19 vaccine. Some clones are missing from TCRdb's copy, which holds only in-frame ones; the method was immunoSEQ multiplex PCR. The table includes 100,000 or so clones, around 90% detected once. Material: peripheral blood, obtained on day 0 of AZD1222 vaccination. These receptors all stem from an adult in good health.

CDR3 in amino acids: CASRTGTSGRSEQFF. CDR3 DNA sequence: TGTGCCAGTAGAACCGGGACTAGCGGGAGAAGTGAGCAGTTCTTC. This chain uses TRBV25-1 with TRBJ2-1; 14 bases map to TRBD2. The CDR3 runs to 15 residues. From germline, CDR1 is MGHDK and CDR2 SYGVNS. V was clipped by 9 bases and J by 9 bases; unmatched bases: 10.

The V call is TRBV7-2, the J call TRBJ1-4; D gene uncertain. V was cut by 4 bases and J by 0 bases, with 9 bases left in between. The CDR3 extends over 15 amino acids. Germline V gives CDR1 SGHTA, CDR2 FQGNSA. The CDR3 DNA follows: TGTGCCAGCAGCTATAGGGTTGCAACTAATGAAAAACTGTTTTTT. Encoded protein: CASSYRVATNEKLFF.

This chain joins TRBV6-6 and TRBJ2-3; 7 nucleotides agree with TRBD2. V shed 4 bases, J shed 9 bases, and the junction held 13 bases outside the gene matches. This CDR3 contains 15 residues. Germline V gives CDR1 MNHNY, CDR2 SVGAGI (reference sequence). This CDR3 reads CASSSKIGTTVTQYF. The CDR3 DNA is TGTGCCAGCAGTTCAAAGATCGGGACTACGGTGACGCAGTATTTT.

The chain links TRBV7-3 to TRBJ1-1; D is uncertain. The ends were cut back, 0 bases at V and 9 bases at J, with 8 bases in the middle. The germline gives CDR1 SGHTA, CDR2 FQGTGA. This CDR3 region has 12 residues. CDR3 in amino acids: CASSLTLGKAFF. The CDR3 DNA reads as TGTGCCAGCAGCTTAACGTTGGGGAAAGCTTTCTTT.

This clone was seen a few times. The chain joins TRBV10-2 to TRBJ2-1, with TRBD2 as a possible D gene (5 bases). V was pared by 8 bases and J by 1 base, with 6 bases between. The CDR3 is made up of 12 amino acids. Germline CDR1 and CDR2: WSHSY and SAAADI. The CDR3 region has the DNA TGCGCCAGCCGGAGGTCCTACAATGAGCAGTTCTTC. This translates into CASRRSYNEQFF.

The chain employs TRBV7-9 and TRBJ1-4; tentatively, D is TRBD1 (6 bases). The CDR3 is made up of 13 amino acids. From germline, CDR1 is SEHNR and CDR2 FQNEAQ (reference sequence). The V end lost 1 base, the J end lost 15 bases, and 15 bases lay between the germline ends. The CDR3 nucleotides read TGTGCCAGCAGCTTAGTCCGGGACAAGGGATTGTTTTTT. It yields the protein CASSLVRDKGLFF.

This clone came up a few times. The chain couples TRBV19 to TRBJ1-6; a weak D match, TRBD1 (5 bases). This CDR3 is 14 amino acids long. From germline, CDR1 is LNHDA and CDR2 SQIVND (reference sequence). Trimming left V 3 bases short and J 14 bases short, with 17 bases between. The CDR3 is CASSITGGVRTLHF. CDR3 in DNA: TGTGCCAGTAGTATTACCGGGGGGGTTCGAACCCTCCACTTT. The full variable domain, its missing parts supplied by reference TRBV19 and TRBJ1-6, is DGGITQSPKYLFRKEGQNVTLSCEQNLNHDAMYWYRQDPGQGLRLIYYSQIVNDFQKGDIAEGYSVSREKKESFPLTVTSAQKNPTAFYLCASSITGGVRTLHFGNGTRLTVT.

V gene TRBV11-2 combines with J gene TRBJ2-7, with a possible D match to TRBD1 (5 bases). Germline values: CDR1 SGHAT, CDR2 FQNNGV. With 4 bases removed from V and 5 bases from J, the gap between germline ends came to 21 bases. CDR3 size: 16 residues. Written as DNA, the CDR3 is TGTGCCAGCAGCTGGAATCGGGCAGGGAATTTAAACGAGCAGTACTTC. Its translation: CASSWNRAGNLNEQYF.

The chain carries TRBV5-5 and TRBJ2-3; 7 nucleotides match TRBD1. Losses at the gene ends were 6 bases for V and 6 bases for J; bases not matched to a gene: 13. There are 15 residues in the CDR3. The V gene's germline CDR1 is SGHKS and CDR2 YYEKEE (reference sequence). CDR3 nucleotide sequence: TGTGCCAGCACCCTAGAGACAGGGTTATTTGATACGCAGTATTTT. Its translation is CASTLETGLFDTQYF.

The rearrangement joins TRBV7-8 to TRBJ2-1; D unresolved. The CDR3 consists of 14 residues. V lost 3 bases and J 2 bases, leaving 8 bases between the germline ends. Looked up from germline, CDR1 is SGHVS and CDR2 is FQNEAQ. CDR3 DNA: TGTGCCAGCAGCTTGGCGCCAGCCTACAATGAGCAGTTCTTC. Encoded protein: CASSLAPAYNEQFF.

The rearrangement joins TRBV25-1 to TRBJ2-2, with TRBD1 matching over 7 bases. The V gene end was trimmed by 1 base and the J gene end by 6 bases; junction bases not matched to a gene: 2. The CDR3 has 14 amino acids. Germline-derived CDR1 and CDR2 are MGHDK and SYGVNS. The CDR3 sequence is CASSEFQGAGELFF. CDR3 DNA sequence: TGTGCCAGCAGTGAATTTCAGGGGGCCGGGGAGCTGTTTTTT.

The chain joins TRBV9 to TRBJ2-2, with TRBD1 identical over 9 bases. The V segment lost 3 bases and the J segment 7 bases; nucleotides outside the gene matches: 7. The CDR3 has 15 residues. From germline, CDR1 is SGDLS and CDR2 YYNGEE. The CDR3 coding sequence is TGTGCCAGCAGCGCCCTACAGGGGGCGAGCGGGGAGCTGTTTTTT. It translates to CASSALQGASGELFF. Complete variable domain (other parts from reference TRBV9 and TRBJ2-2): DSGVTQTPKHLITATGQRVTLRCSPRSGDLSVYWYQQSLDQGLQFLIQYYNGEERAKGNILERFSAQQFPDLHSELNLSSLELGDSALYFCASSALQGASGELFFGEGSRLTVL.

This rearrangement joins TRBV10-3 to TRBJ1-5; the D gene is possibly TRBD1 (5 bases). This CDR3 contains 13 residues. The germline V and J ends were trimmed by 5 bases and 1 base, with 6 bases remaining between them. Germline V gene sequence: CDR1 ENHRY, CDR2 SYGVKD. The CDR3 spells CAISRDSNQPQHF. CDR3 bases: TGTGCCATCAGTAGGGACAGCAATCAGCCCCAGCATTTT.

The rearrangement links TRBV6-5 to TRBJ2-7, with D perhaps TRBD1 or TRBD2 (5 bases each). Between the trimmed V and J ends, which lost 6 bases and 2 bases, there was a span of 17 bases. The germline V gene has CDR1 MNHEY and CDR2 SVGAGI. The CDR3 covers 15 residues. The chain's CDR3 is CASRPGTLKAYEQYF. CDR3 in DNA: TGTGCCAGCAGACCCGGGACCCTAAAGGCCTACGAGCAGTACTTC.

The chain has TRBV4-1 and TRBJ1-4; D might be TRBD1 (5 bases). V lost 0 bases, J lost 4 bases, and 15 bases lay in between. The length of the CDR3 is 17 residues. Per germline, CDR1 MGHRA and CDR2 YSYEKL. The CDR3 sequence: CASSQEAAPGGNEKLFF. The CDR3, as DNA: TGCGCCAGCAGCCAAGAGGCCGCGCCGGGGGGTAATGAAAAACTGTTTTTT.

The CDR3 nucleotides are TGTGCCAGCAGCTCGACAGGTCGGGGACCCTACGAGCAGTACGTC. It codes for CASSSTGRGPYEQYV. The chain carries TRBV6-2 or TRBV6-3 and TRBJ2-7; perhaps TRBD1 as D (6 bases). The germline gives CDR1 MNHEY, CDR2 SVGEGT. The CDR3 covers 15 residues. Trimming pared 6 bases from V and 2 bases from J, leaving 17 bases between.

The chain has TRBV3-1 (or the pseudogene TRBV3-2) and TRBJ2-5; 8 nucleotides agree with TRBD1. V was pared by 2 bases and J by 3 bases, with 14 bases of the junction left unmatched. Germline V lookup: CDR1 LGHDT, CDR2 YNNKEL (reference sequence). The CDR3 spans 18 residues. The DNA for the CDR3 is TGTGCCAGCAGCCAAATCTCCGTTACCGACAGGGGAGAAGAGACCCAGTACTTC. Translation gives CASSQISVTDRGEETQYF.

The rearrangement uses TRBV9 and TRBJ1-1, with 8 bases lining up with TRBD1. Per germline, CDR1 SGDLS and CDR2 YYNGEE. The CDR3 totals 15 residues. Unmatched junction bases numbered 8, after V lost 3 bases and J lost 4 bases. The DNA for the CDR3 is TGTGCCAGCAGCGCCCGACAGGGGATGGGCACTGAAGCTTTCTTT. This encodes CASSARQGMGTEAFF.

The sample holds one count of this clone. The chain links TRBV3-1 (or the pseudogene TRBV3-2) to TRBJ1-3, with unresolved D. The CDR3 extends over 14 amino acids. V was shortened by 3 bases and J by 8 bases, with 14 bases between the two germline ends. Per germline, CDR1 LGHDT and CDR2 YNNKEL (reference sequence). The CDR3 DNA is TGTGCCAGCAGCCACCCCAAGGCCGGGTACACCATATATTTT. It specifies CASSHPKAGYTIYF.

This clone was counted a few times. The chain links TRBV6-5 to TRBJ2-7, with TRBD1 matching 9 bases. Germline V gives CDR1 MNHEY, CDR2 SVGAGI. The CDR3 totals 14 residues. J lost 3 bases, V lost 7 bases, and 7 bases had no gene match. The CDR3 spells CASNEGQGDYEQYF. The CDR3 nucleotides read TGTGCCAGCAACGAGGGACAGGGAGACTACGAGCAGTACTTC.

The V and J genes are TRBV15 and TRBJ1-5; 10 bases agree with TRBD1. CDR3 length equals 15 residues. V lost 3 bases, J lost 6 bases, and 5 bases stayed unmatched. CDR1 is LNHNV and CDR2 is YYDKDF in the germline V gene (reference sequence). CDR3 in DNA: TGTGCCACCAGCAGGGGGGGACAGGGGCTTCAGCCCCAGCATTTT. Translating it yields CATSRGGQGLQPQHF.

The chain combines TRBV5-1 with TRBJ1-2; D unclear. The CDR3 length is 15 residues. V was shortened by 0 bases and J by 6 bases, with 15 bases between the two germline ends. Per germline, CDR1 SGHRS and CDR2 YFSETQ. The CDR3 region has the DNA TGCGCCAGCAGCTTGGGGCAGCTCACCCAGCATGGCTACACCTTC. Residues: CASSLGQLTQHGYTF.

The chain links TRBV2 to TRBJ2-7; D may be TRBD1 (6 bases). The CDR3 has 15 residues. The V gene lost 6 bases and the J gene lost 4 bases, with 19 bases spanning the gap. Germline V gene lookup returns CDR1 SNHLY and CDR2 FYNNEI. The CDR3 protein is CASRGAGSAFYEQYF. As DNA, the CDR3 is TGTGCCAGCAGGGGGGCAGGGTCGGCGTTTTACGAGCAGTACTTC.

The sample holds a few counts of this clone. The chain links TRBV6-2 or TRBV6-3 to TRBJ2-1, with 7 bases matching TRBD1. The CDR3 length is 14 residues. Germline CDR1 and CDR2: MNHEY and SVGEGT. The V gene end was trimmed by 5 bases and the J gene end by 7 bases; junction bases not matched to a gene: 8. The CDR3 sequence is CASSATEGANEQFF. DNA for the CDR3: TGTGCCAGCAGTGCAACAGAGGGGGCAAATGAGCAGTTCTTC.

The chain combines TRBV7-2 with TRBJ1-1, with D possibly matching TRBD1 (6 bases). The CDR3 totals 12 residues. V lost 4 bases and J lost 9, with 12 bases in between. CDR1 SGHTA and CDR2 FQGNSA come from the germline V gene. CDR3 DNA: TGTGCCAGCAGCTCGGACAGTCTACAAGCTTTCTTT. Its protein is CASSSDSLQAFF. The full variable domain, with the rest looked up from reference TRBV7-2 and TRBJ1-1, is GAGVSQSPSNKVTEKGKDVELRCDPISGHTALYWYRQSLGQGLEFLIYFQGNSAPDKSGLPSDRFSAERTGGSVSTLTIQRTQQEDSAVYLCASSSDSLQAFFGQGTRLTVV.

This clone has only a few counts. J is TRBJ2-2 and V is TRBV20-1, with D possibly called TRBD1 or TRBD2 (5 bases each). This CDR3 spans 11 amino acids. Germline CDR1 is DFQATT and CDR2 is SNEGSKA (reference sequence). Trimming shortened V by 6 bases and J by 3 bases, and 5 bases separated the two germline ends. The CDR3 bases are TGCAGTGCGGGGGACACCGGGGAGCTGTTTTTT. Protein: CSAGDTGELFF.

DNA of the CDR3: TGTGCCAGCAGCGCGCGAACCGGAGGCTCTGGAAACACCATATATTTT. Translated: CASSARTGGSGNTIYF. The rearrangement joins TRBV7-2 to TRBJ1-3; unclear D gene. V shed 5 bases and J shed 0 bases, with 14 bases lying between them. CDR3 length equals 16 residues. Germline assignment: CDR1 SGHTA and CDR2 FQGNSA.

V gene TRBV15 combines with J gene TRBJ1-5; D may be TRBD1 (6 bases). The CDR3 has 14 residues. The V gene's germline CDR1 is LNHNV and CDR2 YYDKDF (reference sequence). V lost 5 bases and J lost 1, with 9 bases in between. CDR3 in amino acids: CATSRGQSNQPQHF. CDR3 nucleotides: TGTGCCACCAGCCGCGGACAGAGCAATCAGCCCCAGCATTTT.

J is TRBJ1-5 and V is TRBV7-9, with 9 positions matching TRBD1. Germline lookup yields CDR1 SEHNR and CDR2 FQNEAQ (reference sequence). J was trimmed by 9 bases and V by 6 bases; bases with no gene match: 9. The CDR3 sequence is 14 residues long. CDR3: CASSPPGQGPPQHF. CDR3 sequence (DNA): TGTGCCAGCAGTCCTCCGGGACAGGGTCCGCCCCAGCATTTT.